Following are 24 T cell receptor beta chains from one sample sequenced in a study of blood T cell repertoires in COVID-19. Assay: immunoSEQ multiplex PCR; the TCRdb copy retains only in-frame clones and omits some. This sample carries about 140,000 clones, 75% to 90% of them seen once, and the ten largest clones take approximately 40%. Sequenced material: peripheral blood. The receptors derive from a man aged 45-65 years who had recovered from COVID-19.

The chain carries TRBV5-1 and TRBJ1-2; 9 nucleotides agree with TRBD1. This CDR3 is built from 14 residues. Per germline, CDR1 SGHRS and CDR2 YFSETQ. After removal of 4 bases from V and 7 bases from J, the junction contained 8 bases not matched to a gene. CDR3 in amino acids: CASSPDGQGFGYTF. The CDR3 DNA sequence: TGCGCCAGCAGCCCGGACGGACAGGGGTTTGGCTACACCTTC. The whole variable domain, remainder taken from reference TRBV5-1 and TRBJ1-2, is KAGVTQTPRYLIKTRGQQVTLSCSPISGHRSVSWYQQTPGQGLQFLFEYFSETQRNKGNFPGRFSGRQFSNSRSEMNVSTLELGDSALYLCASSPDGQGFGYTFGSGTRLTVV.

The chain combines TRBV19 with TRBJ2-3, with D unresolved. V lost 4 bases and J lost 0, with 5 bases in between. Looked up from germline, CDR1 is LNHDA and CDR2 is SQIVND (reference sequence). The CDR3 totals 13 residues. The CDR3 DNA is TGTGCCAGTAGTACACTGAGCACAGATACGCAGTATTTT. Encoded protein: CASSTLSTDTQYF.

V and J are TRBV2 and TRBJ2-2, with 8 nucleotides matching TRBD1. The CDR3 sequence is 15 residues long. The V segment lost 6 bases and the J segment 7 bases; nucleotides outside the gene matches: 10. The germline V gene has CDR1 SNHLY and CDR2 FYNNEI. As DNA, the CDR3 is TGTGCCAGCAGGGGGGACAGGACCCCAGGCGGGGAGCTGTTTTTT. It encodes CASRGDRTPGGELFF.

This chain links TRBV7-6 with TRBJ2-7, with D possibly TRBD2 on 6 matching bases. This CDR3 is built from 15 residues. V was trimmed by 8 bases and J by 5 bases, leaving 22 bases between them. Germline V gene data show CDR1 as SGHVS and CDR2 as FNYEAQ. CDR3 loop: CASAGWDSKAHEQYF. The CDR3, as DNA: TGTGCCAGCGCAGGGTGGGACTCCAAAGCCCACGAGCAGTACTTC.

This clone has a single count. This sequence joins TRBV11-3 and TRBJ2-5; D is perhaps TRBD2 (7 bases). Trimming shortened V by 1 base and J by 5 bases, and 11 bases separated the two germline ends. Germline V gene lookup returns CDR1 SGHNT and CDR2 YENEEA. This CDR3 spans 14 amino acids. The CDR3 DNA reads as TGTGCCAGCAGCTTAGTCGCGGGGGCGGAGACCCAGTACTTC. It translates to CASSLVAGAETQYF.

The J gene is TRBJ2-7, the V gene TRBV27, with 8 bases matching TRBD2. The CDR3 consists of 15 residues. CDR1 MNHEY and CDR2 SMNVEV come from the germline V gene (reference sequence). Trimming at V came to 5 bases and at J to 2 bases, leaving 8 bases not matched to a gene. In DNA form, the CDR3 reads TGTGCCAGCAGTCTCGCGGGACTAGGTACCTACGAGCAGTACTTC. This codes for CASSLAGLGTYEQYF.

This chain joins TRBV6-5 and TRBJ2-5; TRBD2 matches 14 bases. This CDR3 has 15 amino acids. Germline V gives CDR1 MNHEY, CDR2 SVGAGI. J lost 5 bases, V lost 6 bases, and 5 bases had no gene match. The CDR3 coding sequence is TGTGCCAGCAGCCTAGGGACTAGCGGGAGTGAGACCCAGTACTTC. Protein: CASSLGTSGSETQYF.

The chain links TRBV6-5 to TRBJ1-2; TRBD1 matches at 11 bases. Per germline, CDR1 MNHEY and CDR2 SVGAGI. The length of the CDR3 is 15 residues. With V trimmed by 2 bases and J by 4 bases, 3 bases remained unmatched. As DNA, the CDR3 is TGTGCCAGCAGTTACAAGGGACAGGGGGTCTATGGCTACACCTTC. Its protein product is CASSYKGQGVYGYTF.

V usage is TRBV30 and J usage is TRBJ1-5; no firm D call. The CDR3 extends over 13 amino acids. Germline V lookup: CDR1 GTSNPN, CDR2 SVGIG (reference sequence). The V and J ends lost 2 bases and 4 bases respectively, with 9 bases between them. The CDR3 DNA sequence: TGTGCCTGGAGTAATACAGTTAATCAGCCCCAGCATTTT. This codes for CAWSNTVNQPQHF.

This chain uses TRBV21-1 with TRBJ2-2; TRBD1 is taken as the D call from the table, unchecked against the DNA. TRBV21-1 corresponds to a pseudogene. The CDR3 has 17 residues. CDR3 region: CASSKEGVGADTGELFF. The CDR3, as DNA: TGTGCCAGCAGCAAAGAGGGCGTGGGGGCGGACACCGGGGAGCTGTTTTTT.

This chain connects TRBV7-2 to TRBJ1-5; the match to TRBD1 covers 7 bases. In germline, CDR1 is SGHTA, CDR2 FQGNSA. The CDR3 loop spans 15 amino acids. V shed 5 bases, J shed 6 bases, and the junction held 10 bases outside the gene matches. The CDR3 DNA is TGTGCCAGCAGCCTATACTTGACAGGGTCTCAGCCCCAGCATTTT. Amino acids: CASSLYLTGSQPQHF.

The rearrangement joins TRBV7-9 to TRBJ1-1; D possibly corresponds to TRBD1 (5 bases). The V and J ends lost 5 bases and 4 bases respectively, with 23 bases between them. The germline V gene has CDR1 SEHNR and CDR2 FQNEAQ (reference sequence). CDR3 length: 17 amino acids. The CDR3 protein is CASSPLQANQRITEAFF. CDR3 DNA: TGTGCCAGCAGCCCTCTACAGGCAAACCAGAGGATCACTGAAGCTTTCTTT.

The genes are TRBV4-3 and TRBJ1-5, with no clear D. The length of the CDR3 is 16 residues. V lost 0 bases and J 2 bases, leaving 11 bases between the germline ends. Germline V gene sequence: CDR1 LGHNA, CDR2 YSLEER. CDR3 protein: CASSQEGPGRNQPQHF. The CDR3 DNA reads as TGCGCCAGCAGCCAAGAGGGTCCGGGTCGCAATCAGCCCCAGCATTTT.

The rearrangement joins TRBV11-3 to TRBJ2-5; D is possibly TRBD1 (6 bases). This CDR3 has 15 amino acids. Trimming left V 8 bases short and J 0 bases short, with 16 bases between. Germline CDR1 is SGHNT and CDR2 is YENEEA. The DNA for the CDR3 is TGTGCCAGCGAACCCCGGCAGGGGTACCAAGAGACCCAGTACTTC. Translating it yields CASEPRQGYQETQYF.

The chain is built from TRBV5-6 and TRBJ1-2, with D possibly TRBD1 on 6 matching bases. The CDR3 is 15 residues long. In germline, CDR1 is SGHDT, CDR2 YYEEEE. V shed 0 bases and J shed 8 bases, with 17 bases lying between them. The CDR3 coding sequence is TGTGCCAGCAGCTTGGACAGGGAGATGGTGCACGGCTACACCTTC. It translates to CASSLDREMVHGYTF.

This chain uses TRBV11-2 with TRBJ2-3; unclear D gene. Germline assignment: CDR1 SGHAT and CDR2 FQNNGV. V lost 1 base, J lost 4 bases, and 6 bases lay in between. This CDR3 has 13 amino acids. DNA for the CDR3: TGTGCCAGCAGCTTAGGTATCCCAGATACGCAGTATTTT. It encodes CASSLGIPDTQYF.

The rearrangement links TRBV4-1 to TRBJ2-5; TRBD1 agrees at 7 bases. This CDR3 contains 16 residues. CDR1 is MGHRA, CDR2 YSYEKL, per germline. The junction had 13 bases not matched to a gene; V was cut back by 2 bases and J by 7 bases. The CDR3 region has the DNA TGCGCCAGCAGCCAATTTAGACAGGGTACTAAAGTGACCCAGTACTTC. This translates into CASSQFRQGTKVTQYF.

This chain joins TRBV6-5 and TRBJ1-2; D ambiguous. The CDR3 loop spans 15 amino acids. Germline CDR1 is MNHEY and CDR2 is SVGAGI. V lost 3 bases, J lost 1 base, and 12 bases lay in between. This CDR3 is CASSYRHSLNYGYTF. Written as DNA, the CDR3 is TGTGCCAGCAGTTATCGTCACAGCCTTAACTATGGCTACACCTTC.

The chain recombines TRBV11-2 with TRBJ1-5, with D perhaps matching TRBD1 (5 bases). V lost 1 base and J 9 bases, leaving 10 bases between the germline ends. The CDR3 has 13 residues. From germline, CDR1 is SGHAT and CDR2 FQNNGV. The CDR3 DNA reads as TGTGCCAGCAGCTTAGGACAGCCCTCGCCCCAGCATTTT. Its protein product is CASSLGQPSPQHF.

The chain couples TRBV19 to TRBJ2-3, with a possible D match to TRBD2 (6 bases). The CDR3 loop spans 12 amino acids. Germline V gives CDR1 LNHDA, CDR2 SQIVND (reference sequence). Trimming pared 5 bases from V and 6 bases from J, leaving 9 bases between. The CDR3 DNA reads as TGTGCCAGTAGTTCCCTAGCGGATACGCAGTATTTT. The encoded protein is CASSSLADTQYF.

The chain recombines TRBV3-1 (or the pseudogene TRBV3-2) with TRBJ2-2, with 10 bases lining up with TRBD1. J gave up 7 bases and V 4 bases, and 6 bases lay outside the gene matches. CDR3 length: 15 residues. The germline CDR1 and CDR2 sequences are LGHDT and YNNKEL (reference sequence). DNA of the CDR3: TGTGCCAGCAGCCCCGGACAGGGGGATTTCGGGGAGCTGTTTTTT. Protein sequence: CASSPGQGDFGELFF.

The chain is built from TRBV5-1 and TRBJ1-4, with 7 bases lining up with TRBD1. J lost 0 bases, V lost 5 bases, and 7 bases had no gene match. This CDR3 region has 16 residues. Germline lookup yields CDR1 SGHRS and CDR2 YFSETQ. Here the CDR3 DNA reads TGCGCCAGCAGAACAGGGGACATTGCAACTAATGAAAAACTGTTTTTT. Translated, it gives CASRTGDIATNEKLFF.

The chain carries TRBV2 and TRBJ1-3; D remains unclear. Germline V gives CDR1 SNHLY, CDR2 FYNNEI. This CDR3 comprises 13 residues. Trimming pared 4 bases from V and 3 bases from J, leaving 7 bases between. CDR3 protein: CASSVRDGNTIYF. The CDR3 coding sequence is TGTGCCAGCAGTGTGAGGGATGGAAACACCATATATTTT.

The chain combines TRBV12-3 or TRBV12-4 with TRBJ2-1; unclear D gene. Deletions cut 6 bases from V and 9 bases from J, with 9 bases between. The CDR3 is made up of 11 amino acids. CDR3 bases: TGTGCCAGCAGCTACCTGGTTGAGCAGTTCTTC. Translating it yields CASSYLVEQFF.